The 5 T cell receptor beta chains reported below all come from one sample, sequenced in a study of cytomegalovirus exposure and HLA in healthy donors. The PCR was carried out with 60 Vbeta primers and 13 Jbeta primers. The method was immunoSEQ multiplex PCR; TCRdb's version includes in-frame clones alone and lacks a portion of them. The profile covers fewer than 200,000 clones, with over 80% appearing a single time and approximately 1.4% taken by the ten largest. The specimen sequenced was PBMCs. The receptor set was obtained from a girl aged 5-17 years in good health and CMV-seropositive.

This clone is a singleton in its sample. The V gene is TRBV28, the J gene TRBJ2-5; TRBD2 might be the D (5 bases). Trimming pared 3 bases from V and 4 bases from J, leaving 12 bases between. Per the germline V gene, CDR1 is MDHEN and CDR2 is SYDVKM. This CDR3 has 14 residues. The CDR3 DNA follows: TGTGCCAGCAGTTTGTTGGGAGTCGGAGAGACCCAGTACTTC. The encoded protein is CASSLLGVGETQYF.

Only one count was recorded for this clone. The gene calls are TRBV6-5 and TRBJ1-3; D remains unclear. V was pared by 6 bases and J by 0 bases, with 9 bases between. The CDR3 loop spans 14 amino acids. Germline V gene data show CDR1 as MNHEY and CDR2 as SVGAGI. The CDR3 protein is CASSSGFSGNTIYF. The CDR3 nucleotides are TGTGCCAGCAGCTCCGGGTTCTCTGGAAACACCATATATTTT.

V gene TRBV6-5 combines with J gene TRBJ1-1; tentative D call: TRBD1 (6 bases). Trimming shortened V by 8 bases and J by 10 bases, and 11 bases separated the two germline ends. The CDR3 covers 10 residues. The germline V gene has CDR1 MNHEY and CDR2 SVGAGI. The CDR3 sequence is CASGETGAFF. The CDR3 nucleotides are TGTGCCAGCGGAGAGACAGGAGCTTTCTTT.

The chain combines TRBV7-9 with TRBJ2-5; a possible D gene is TRBD1 (6 bases). Germline V gene data show CDR1 as SEHNR and CDR2 as FQNEAQ (reference sequence). Trimming shortened V by 5 bases and J by 3 bases, and 19 bases separated the two germline ends. The CDR3 contains 16 residues. CDR3 sequence: CASSPGDKGEEETQYF. The CDR3 nucleotides read TGTGCCAGCAGCCCCGGGGACAAAGGAGAGGAAGAGACCCAGTACTTC. The complete variable domain, with remaining parts taken from reference TRBV7-9 and TRBJ2-5, reads DTGVSQNPRHKITKRGQNVTFRCDPISEHNRLYWYRQTLGQGPEFLTYFQNEAQLEKSRLLSDRFSAERPKGSFSTLEIQRTEQGDSAMYLCASSPGDKGEEETQYFGPGTRLLVL.

This chain connects TRBV11-2 to TRBJ1-1; perhaps TRBD1 as D (6 bases). Germline assignment: CDR1 SGHAT and CDR2 FQNNGV. V gave up 4 bases and J gave up 2 bases, with 17 bases separating them. The length of the CDR3 is 16 residues. The CDR3 sequence: CASSSRSGAVNTEAFF. The CDR3 DNA sequence: TGTGCCAGCAGCTCGCGATCAGGGGCGGTTAACACTGAAGCTTTCTTT.